This is a list of T cell receptor beta chains from one sample in a study of tumor and adjacent non-tumor tissue in lung cancer. TCRdb passed the multiplex PCR reads through MiXCR, listing each CDR3 protein once. The sample holds approximately 100,000 distinct CDR3 sequences; roughly 80% are singletons and the top ten take approximately 35%. The specimen was lung tumor tissue. The receptors were sampled from a woman in her fifties or sixties with non-small cell lung cancer. CDR3s include the opening cysteine and the closing phenylalanine or tryptophan. Each record gives: V gene, CDR3 protein.

>TRBV20-1
CSAGIEGSSNQPQHF
>TRBV7-9
CASRSGLETHYF
>TRBV4-3
CASSQDGGWDGYTF
>TRBV5-5
CASSLGVGTNQPQHF
>TRBV5-5
CASSFLVRVPYGANVLTF
>TRBV11-2
CASSLDCKSTRELFF
>TRBV11-2
CASSLVLAAHTEELFF
>TRBV28
CASSLGARIEAFF
>TRBV20-1
CSARDSLAGGNEQFF
>TRBV20-1
CSAEGGATYISSYEQYF
>TRBV11-1
CTSSSDRVTEVFF
>TRBV20-1
CSASAGGTLDEQFF
>TRBV11-2
CASSVDSFRDEQYF
>TRBV11-2
CVSSRDRRQPQHF
>TRBV7-9
CASSLRGAGPRYDGYTF
>TRBV12-3/TRBV12-4
CTSTQGAQGRDAFF
>TRBV6-2/TRBV6-3
CASSYPTGSTEALF
>TRBV11-3
CASSPYWTRSSTDRQYF
>TRBV30
CASGGGLTGERFF
>TRBV20-1
CNASHQQGVGETQYF
>TRBV6-5
CASRLPGRHDYTF
>TRBV11-2
CASGPLSQETQYF
>TRBV4-3
CANSQDRGNQPRHF
>TRBV6-1
CTSEADRGTEAFF
>TRBV28
CASTPTPGPFYDYTF
>TRBV11-1
CASSIVDGGPQHF
>TRBV11-2
CANSANRAANFGYTF
>TRBV20-1
CCARATRRGSTDMQYF
>TRBV19
CANIQRNTGELFF
>TRBV20-1
CSAEQGAYQPQHF
>TRBV11-1
CTSSPRVAGESTGELFF
>TRBV20-1
CSARITPGTVHYEHYF
>TRBV29-1
CSVGVNEKPFF
>TRBV11-2
CAISLAGSTGGLHSPLHF
>TRBV20-1
CCVTPSSGSDQPQHF
>TRBV20-1
CSVTFGVRGAEAFF
>TRBV20-1
CSARYWASGAYNKQFF
>TRBV18
CASSPPELSSSYEQYF
>TRBV4-3
CVGSQEAPVQETQYF
>TRBV5-6
CASNSRDRLSDSQYF
>TRBV6-2/TRBV6-3
CASMREAENNEQFF
>TRBV28
CACSEARGGKNIQYF
>TRBV6-2/TRBV6-3
CASSLRGAGRDVVKNIQYF
>TRBV11-3
CASRSDTRNTVYF
>TRBV11-3
CAISLDTGTYEQYF
>TRBV6-2/TRBV6-3
CVSSYPGTPVQYEQYF
>TRBV29-1
CSGTSKDTQYF
>TRBV28
CASSLNGGGRQSHYF
>TRBV5-5
CASSATSGGYNEEFF
>TRBV11-2
CASNRQRQGRSPFHF
>TRBV20-1
CSAREGRQGMNQPQYF
>TRBV28
CASWGGQPPETQYF
>TRBV4-2
CASSEVRLDASDTQYF
>TRBV4-3
CASSQDIEANVLTF
>TRBV11-2
CASNIGAGSYYEQYF
>TRBV6-2/TRBV6-3
CASSYSRGRESYYNEQFF
>TRBV7-9
CASRETGESQPQHF
>TRBV12-3/TRBV12-4
CASSSYGPGERLFF
>TRBV28
CATIRAVQGVEKLFF
>TRBV11-3
CASGLSTDTQYF